This is a list of T cell receptor beta chains from one sample in a study of CD4 and CD8 cells across lung adenocarcinoma regions. One entry per CDR3 protein results from TCRdb running MiXCR on the PCR reads. The table includes under 15,000 distinct CDR3 sequences, approximately 50% detected once. The sequenced material came from CD8+ T cells from the center of a lung tumor. Receptors originate from a female donor with lung adenocarcinoma. The CD4 and CD8 labels of this study may be unreliable. The CDR3 runs from the conserved cysteine through the conserved F or W. Fields, in order: CDR3 protein, CDR3 DNA, V gene, J gene, clone size, D gene. A D gene is named only where the DNA matches it firmly. Size is stated for part of the rows, as once, few or many counts, or as a class when the clone is expanded.

CASSELWAETQYF	TGTGCCAGCAGTGAACTATGGGCCGAGACCCAGTACTTC	TRBV6-1	TRBJ2-5	-	-
CASSEGSGIQGQFF	TGTGCCAGCAGTGAAGGATCGGGAATTCAGGGGCAGTTCTTC	TRBV6-1	TRBJ2-1	-	-
CASSLSGGETQYF	TGTGCCAGCAGCCTTAGCGGGGGAGAGACCCAGTACTTC	TRBV7-6	TRBJ2-5	-	TRBD2
CASSLDSGGTDTQYF	TGTGCCAGCAGCTTAGACAGCGGAGGCACAGATACGCAGTATTTT	TRBV7-2	TRBJ2-3	many	-
CASGDRLNYGYTF	TGTGCCAGCGGGGACAGACTTAACTATGGCTACACCTTC	TRBV6-1	TRBJ1-2	-	TRBD1
CGSSPGVWAKDTQYF	TGTGGCAGCAGCCCGGGGGTGTGGGCCAAAGATACGCAGTACTTT	TRBV6-1	TRBJ2-3	-	-
CASSLTGQGRSTDTQYF	TGTGCCAGCAGCTTAACTGGACAGGGCCGAAGCACAGATACGCAGTATTTT	TRBV7-9	TRBJ2-3	-	TRBD1
CASSVGTGAKNMQYF	-	TRBV9	TRBJ2-4	-	-
CASTPSTGPYEQYF	TGTGCCAGCACCCCCTCGACAGGGCCCTACGAGCAGTACTTC	TRBV27	TRBJ2-7	-	TRBD1
CASSFGGEITEAFF	TGTGCCAGCTCCTTCGGGGGCGAGATCACTGAAGCTTTCTTT	TRBV6-1	TRBJ1-1	few	-
CASRRTGGDIQYF	TGTGCCAGCAGGCGTACAGGGGGCGATATTCAGTACTTC	TRBV6-1	TRBJ2-4	-	TRBD1
CASSVQSGQGSGYTF	TGTGCCAGCAGTGTCCAGTCCGGGCAGGGGAGTGGCTACACCTTC	TRBV6-1	TRBJ1-2	medium-sized	-
CASSYHNSPLHF	TGTGCCAGCAGTTACCACAATTCACCCCTCCACTTT	TRBV6-5	TRBJ1-6	-	-
CASSTNSLTETQYF	TGTGCCAGCAGCACGAATAGTCTTACGGAGACCCAGTACTTC	TRBV11-2	TRBJ2-5	many	-
CASSSPGTSGTYEQFF	TGTGCCAGCAGCTCTCCGGGGACTAGCGGGACTTATGAGCAGTTCTTC	TRBV27	TRBJ2-1	large	TRBD2
CASSEFRDSQAYNEQFF	TGTGCCAGCAGTGAATTCCGCGACAGCCAGGCCTACAATGAGCAGTTCTTC	TRBV25-1	TRBJ2-1	-	-
CASSVGRGQGVNETQYF	TGTGCCAGCAGTGTTGGTCGGGGACAGGGAGTCAACGAGACCCAGTACTTC	TRBV6-1	TRBJ2-5	-	TRBD1
CASSQVPGSGTGGEGSNSPLHF	TGCGCCAGCAGCCAAGTCCCGGGTTCCGGGACAGGGGGCGAGGGATCAAATTCACCCCTCCACTTT	TRBV4-1	TRBJ1-6	-	TRBD1
CASSKGQINPYEQYF	TGTGCCAGCAGTAAAGGACAGATTAACCCCTACGAGCAGTACTTC	TRBV27	TRBJ2-7	-	-
CASSQAKGISDEKLFF	TGCGCCAGCAGCCAGGCCAAGGGGATATCTGATGAAAAACTGTTTTTT	TRBV4-1	TRBJ1-4	-	-
CASSVSGRDKETQYF	TGTGCCAGCAGTGTAAGCGGGAGAGACAAAGAGACCCAGTACTTC	TRBV6-1	TRBJ2-5	-	TRBD2
CASSQVGNEQFF	TGTGCCAGCAGCCAAGTCGGGAATGAGCAGTTCTTC	TRBV14	TRBJ2-1	-	-
CASSGGTHQETQYF	TGTGCGAGCAGTGGGGGGACTCACCAAGAGACGCAGTACTTT	TRBV10-1	TRBJ2-3	once	-
CASRGLRSTNTQYF	TGTGCCAGCAGGGGGCTGAGATCCACAAACACTCAGTACTTC	TRBV6-1	TRBJ2-4	-	-
CASSLGIGAQYF	TGTGCCAGCAGCTTAGGAATTGGGGCGCAGTATTTT	TRBV7-6	TRBJ2-3	-	-
CASSSFESGTEFEAFF	TGTGCCAGCAGTTCCTTCGAATCCGGGACCGAATTTGAAGCTTTCTTT	TRBV6-5	TRBJ1-1	many	-
CASSSTPRQGAAFF	TGTGCCAGCAGTTCAACTCCACGACAGGGAGCAGCTTTCTTT	TRBV6-5	TRBJ1-1	-	TRBD1
CASSPRGGRTGELFF	TGTGCCAGCAGCCCCCGTGGAGGGAGGACCGGGGAGCTGTTTTTT	TRBV7-2	TRBJ2-2	-	-
CASSEPSGINEQFF	TGTGCCAGCAGTGAACCTAGCGGGATCAATGAGCAGTTCTTC	TRBV6-1	TRBJ2-1	-	TRBD2
CAISPWSYVLTF	TGTGCCATCAGCCCTTGGTCCTACGTCCTGACTTTC	TRBV10-3	TRBJ2-6	-	-
CARGRGGREQDTQYF	TGTGCCAGGGGGCGGGGAGGGCGTGAGCAAGATACGCAGTATTTT	TRBV6-1	TRBJ2-3	-	TRBD2
CASSDSREQETQYF	TGCGCCAGCAGTGACTCCCGGGAGCAAGAGACCCAGTACTTC	TRBV10-1	TRBJ2-5	few	-
CASIGLQAVSTDTQFF	TGTGCCAGCATTGGCCTTCAGGCTGTGAGCACAGATACGCAGTTCTTC	TRBV6-1	TRBJ2-1	once	-
CARGPSGRDPDTQYF	TGTGCCAGGGGTCCGAGCGGCCGTGACCCAGATACGCAGTATTTT	TRBV6-1	TRBJ2-3	-	-
CASSYRGPTRGGYEQYF	TGTGCCAGCAGTTACAGAGGTCCCACCCGAGGGGGATACGAGCAGTACTTC	TRBV6-5	TRBJ2-7	-	-
CASTFAGTVNTGAQFF	TGTGCCAGCACTTTCGCCGGGACAGTGAACACCGGGGCGCAGTTTTTT	TRBV6-5	TRBJ2-2	-	TRBD1
CASTTPPGANVLTF	TGTGCCAGCACGACGCCCCCTGGGGCCAACGTCCTGACTTTC	TRBV6-1	TRBJ2-6	-	-
CASSEGGGGYTF	TGTGCCAGCAGTGAAGGGGGCGGGGGCTACACCTTC	TRBV25-1	TRBJ1-2	many	-
CASSLGSGRTQYF	TGTGCCAGCAGTTTAGGGTCAGGGAGGACCCAGTACTTC	TRBV27	TRBJ2-5	few	-
CASSEDRGLSAGYTF	TGTGCCAGCAGTGAGGACAGGGGACTCTCGGCTGGCTACACCTTC	TRBV6-1	TRBJ1-2	medium-sized	TRBD1
CASSRGLAGGNTGTQFF	TGTGCCAGCAGTCGGGGACTAGCGGGGGGGAACACAGGGACGCAGTTTTTT	TRBV6-1	TRBJ2-2	-	TRBD2
CAISESPLGEGGETQYF	TGTGCCATCAGTGAGTCGCCCCTAGGGGAAGGGGGAGAGACCCAGTACTTC	TRBV10-3	TRBJ2-5	-	-
CASTSFLGTEAFF	TGTGCCAGCACCTCCTTTCTGGGGACTGAAGCTTTCTTT	TRBV6-4	TRBJ1-1	-	-
CASSYQPYNEQYF	TGTGCCAGCAGTTACCAGCCGTACAATGAGCAGTACTTC	TRBV6-5	TRBJ2-5	-	-
CASSRPGTRPYEQYF	TGTGCCAGCAGTCGACCCGGGACTCGACCCTACGAGCAGTACTTC	TRBV28	TRBJ2-7	-	-
CASSPGTGEGTGELFF	TGCGCCAGCAGTCCTGGGACAGGGGAGGGCACCGGGGAGCTGTTTTTT	TRBV10-1	TRBJ2-2	-	TRBD1
CASRAADILETQYF	TGTGCCAGCAGGGCTGCGGATATATTGGAGACCCAGTACTTC	TRBV7-2	TRBJ2-5	few	-
CASSDGGSSYNEQFF	TGTGCCAGCAGTGATGGCGGCAGCTCCTACAATGAGCAGTTCTTC	TRBV6-1	TRBJ2-1	-	-